Each of the 23 T cell receptor beta chains below was sequenced from the same sample in a study of cytomegalovirus exposure and HLA in healthy donors. Primers: 60 Vbeta forward and 13 Jbeta reverse. Repertoires were generated with immunoSEQ multiplex PCR, while TCRdb's copy carries only in-frame clones and drops some. The profile shows 220,000 or so clones, 82% of them singletons. Sequenced material: PBMCs. Receptors originate from a woman between 40 and 55 years old in good health and CMV-seronegative.

The gene calls are TRBV7-9 and TRBJ2-2; 8 bases agree with TRBD2. Germline CDR1 is SEHNR and CDR2 is FQNEAQ (reference sequence). The CDR3 totals 15 residues. V shed 0 bases, J shed 6 bases, and the junction held 3 bases outside the gene matches. The CDR3, as DNA: TGTGCCAGCAGCTTAGCCTCGGGAGGGGCCGGGGAGCTGTTTTTT. Its translation: CASSLASGGAGELFF. The variable domain in full, completed from reference TRBV7-9 and TRBJ2-2, reads DTGVSQNPRHKITKRGQNVTFRCDPISEHNRLYWYRQTLGQGPEFLTYFQNEAQLEKSRLLSDRFSAERPKGSFSTLEIQRTEQGDSAMYLCASSLASGGAGELFFGEGSRLTVL.

The rearrangement joins TRBV29-1 to TRBJ2-1; 8 bases map to TRBD1. The CDR3 contains 14 residues. V shed 4 bases and J 2 bases; nucleotides not matched to a gene: 4. The V gene's germline CDR1 is SQVTM and CDR2 ANQGSEA. The CDR3 DNA reads as TGCAGCGTTGTTAGGACAGGGACCTACAATGAGCAGTTCTTC. Translation: CSVVRTGTYNEQFF.

The genes are TRBV27 and TRBJ2-7; D possibly corresponds to TRBD2 (6 bases). Germline assignment: CDR1 MNHEY and CDR2 SMNVEV (reference sequence). The CDR3 loop spans 13 amino acids. The V and J ends lost 3 bases and 2 bases respectively, with 8 bases between them. In DNA, the CDR3 is TGTGCCAGCAGTTTTCGCGGGGCCTACGAGCAGTACTTC. Its translation is CASSFRGAYEQYF.

The chain joins TRBV4-1 to TRBJ2-1; 11 nucleotides match TRBD1. The CDR3 covers 16 residues. Germline loops: CDR1 MGHRA, CDR2 YSYEKL. Trimming removed 0 bases from V and 8 bases from J; junction bases left unmatched: 6. The CDR3 coding sequence is TGCGCCAGCAGCCAAGAGGGGACAGGGGGATGGTATGAGCAGTTCTTC. This sequence encodes CASSQEGTGGWYEQFF.

CDR3 sequence reads: CASTSQAGYVDTQYF. In DNA form, the CDR3 reads TGTGCCAGTACCAGCCAGGCTGGTTATGTGGATACGCAGTATTTT. The rearrangement links TRBV19 to TRBJ2-3; D call uncertain. Germline V CDR1 and CDR2: LNHDA, SQIVND (reference sequence). The CDR3 has 15 residues. Trimming took off 7 bases at V and 6 bases at J, with 20 bases between the two ends.

The chain joins TRBV19 to TRBJ2-1; 7 positions agree with TRBD2. CDR1 is LNHDA and CDR2 is SQIVND in the germline V gene (reference sequence). This CDR3 is 16 amino acids long. J was trimmed by 2 bases and V by 6 bases; bases with no gene match: 10. CDR3 loop: CASRGEGTATYNEQFF. Written as DNA, the CDR3 is TGTGCCAGTAGGGGGGAGGGGACGGCCACCTACAATGAGCAGTTCTTC.

The V call is TRBV10-1, the J call TRBJ2-2; tentative D call: TRBD2 (5 bases). The germline gives CDR1 WNHNN, CDR2 SYGVQD (reference sequence). V lost 0 bases, J lost 4 bases, and 12 bases lay in between. The CDR3 has 16 residues. The CDR3 protein is CASSESVGGLTGELFF. In DNA form, the CDR3 reads TGCGCCAGCAGTGAGTCCGTCGGCGGGCTCACCGGGGAGCTGTTTTTT.

J is TRBJ1-1 and V is TRBV30; D unclear. The CDR3 covers 13 residues. Trimming stripped 0 bases from V and 6 bases from J, with 11 bases between. Looked up from germline, CDR1 is GTSNPN and CDR2 is SVGIG (reference sequence). The DNA for the CDR3 is TGTGCCTGGAGTGTTGACACCGCCTCTGAAGCTTTCTTT. As protein: CAWSVDTASEAFF.

V usage is TRBV7-9 and J usage is TRBJ2-7, with 7 bases that match TRBD1. The CDR3 sequence is 15 residues long. Germline V gene lookup returns CDR1 SEHNR and CDR2 FQNEAQ (reference sequence). V shed 4 bases, J shed 3 bases, and the junction held 9 bases outside the gene matches. The DNA of the CDR3 is TGTGCCAGCAGCTCACAGGGGACCCCCTACTACGAGCAGTACTTC. Amino acid sequence: CASSSQGTPYYEQYF.

This clone was recorded only once. This sequence joins TRBV27 and TRBJ1-3; D remains ambiguous. The CDR3 sequence is 13 residues long. Per germline, CDR1 MNHEY and CDR2 SMNVEV (reference sequence). Trimming took off 2 bases at V and 4 bases at J, with 6 bases between the two ends. The CDR3: CASSLMGGNTIYF. The CDR3 bases are TGTGCCAGCAGTTTAATGGGCGGAAACACCATATATTTT.

The J gene is TRBJ1-5, the V gene TRBV19, with D unclear. The germline V gene encodes CDR1 LNHDA and CDR2 SQIVND (reference sequence). This CDR3 contains 13 residues. V was shortened by 1 base and J by 7 bases, with 8 bases between the two germline ends. The CDR3 sequence: CASSIARVQPQHF. The CDR3 coding sequence is TGTGCCAGTAGTATAGCGCGGGTGCAGCCCCAGCATTTT.

V gene TRBV6-6 combines with J gene TRBJ2-3, with D perhaps matching TRBD2 (5 bases). Germline lookup yields CDR1 MNHNY and CDR2 SVGAGI (reference sequence). This CDR3 has 13 residues. V lost 6 bases and J 11 bases, leaving 18 bases between the germline ends. The CDR3 region is CASSQPEGPLQYF. In DNA, the CDR3 is TGTGCCAGCAGCCAACCTGAGGGCCCCCTGCAGTATTTT.

The rearrangement joins TRBV7-9 to TRBJ2-1; 9 nucleotides match TRBD1. The junction had 4 bases not matched to a gene; V was cut back by 5 bases and J by 5 bases. This CDR3 has 14 residues. Germline lookup yields CDR1 SEHNR and CDR2 FQNEAQ (reference sequence). The CDR3 coding sequence is TGTGCCAGCAGCCTACAGGGGGCCAACAATGAGCAGTTCTTC. Amino acid sequence: CASSLQGANNEQFF.

The V gene is TRBV5-1, the J gene TRBJ2-3, with 7 bases identical to TRBD2. The CDR3 is made up of 18 amino acids. Trimming cost V 0 bases and J 4 bases; bases outside gene matches: 14. Germline CDR1 and CDR2: SGHRS and YFSETQ. Here the CDR3 reads CASSLESGWAGAADTQYF. CDR3 DNA sequence: TGCGCCAGCAGCTTGGAGTCTGGGTGGGCGGGAGCTGCAGATACGCAGTATTTT.

The V and J genes are TRBV28 and TRBJ1-5; 9 bases fit TRBD1. The CDR3 sequence is 16 residues long. V dropped 6 bases and J dropped 7; count of bases not matched to a gene: 13. Germline V gene sequence: CDR1 MDHEN, CDR2 SYDVKM. The CDR3 nucleotides are TGTGCCAGCAGACCATTCGGCAACAGGGGGCAACAGCCCCAGCATTTT. Translating gives CASRPFGNRGQQPQHF.

This CDR3 is CASSEYYRFGYTF. The CDR3 region has the DNA TGTGCCAGCAGTGAATATTACAGGTTCGGCTACACCTTC. The gene calls are TRBV25-1 and TRBJ1-2; a possible D gene is TRBD1 (5 bases). CDR3 length: 13 amino acids. Trimming shortened V by 0 bases and J by 8 bases, and 10 bases separated the two germline ends. The V gene's germline CDR1 is MGHDK and CDR2 SYGVNS.

This clone turned up a few times. Other DNA variants within this sample encode the same CDR3. V is TRBV7-2 and J is TRBJ2-7; D not resolved. Between the trimmed V and J ends, which lost 4 bases and 2 bases, there was a span of 12 bases. The CDR3 is 14 residues long. Germline V lookup: CDR1 SGHTA, CDR2 FQGNSA. The chain's CDR3 is CASSSNRAAYEQYF. The CDR3 DNA sequence: TGTGCCAGCAGCTCCAACCGAGCTGCCTACGAGCAGTACTTC.

The chain links TRBV30 to TRBJ2-5, with D possibly TRBD2 on 5 matching bases. With 2 bases removed from V and 5 bases from J, the gap between germline ends came to 9 bases. CDR3 length: 12 residues. Germline V gene lookup returns CDR1 GTSNPN and CDR2 SVGIG (reference sequence). CDR3 protein: CAWSWTWETQYF. The DNA of the CDR3 is TGTGCCTGGAGTTGGACTTGGGAGACCCAGTACTTC.

The rearrangement links TRBV19 to TRBJ2-7, with 8 bases lining up with TRBD1. CDR1 is LNHDA and CDR2 is SQIVND in the germline V gene (reference sequence). This CDR3 spans 17 amino acids. The ends lost 3 bases at V and 0 bases at J; junction bases unmatched: 10. The CDR3 DNA reads TGTGCCAGTAGTATGGTCGGGGACAGGTCCTTCTCCTACGAGCAGTACTTC. Protein sequence: CASSMVGDRSFSYEQYF. The full variable domain, rest sourced from reference TRBV19 and TRBJ2-7, is DGGITQSPKYLFRKEGQNVTLSCEQNLNHDAMYWYRQDPGQGLRLIYYSQIVNDFQKGDIAEGYSVSREKKESFPLTVTSAQKNPTAFYLCASSMVGDRSFSYEQYFGPGTRLTVT.

This clone has only a few counts. The chain combines TRBV4-1 with TRBJ2-3, with D perhaps TRBD1 (5 bases). The ends were cut back, 2 bases at V and 6 bases at J, with 12 bases in the middle. This CDR3 is 14 amino acids long. CDR1 and CDR2 from the germline V gene are MGHRA and YSYEKL. CDR3 residues: CASSQQQEGDTQYF. The CDR3 DNA reads TGCGCCAGCAGCCAACAACAGGAAGGGGATACGCAGTATTTT.

The chain has TRBV13 and TRBJ2-7; the match to TRBD2 covers 8 bases. V lost 5 bases and J lost 3; bases outside the gene matches: 6. The CDR3 totals 14 residues. Germline CDR1 and CDR2: PRHDT and FYEKMQ (reference sequence). This CDR3 reads CASSPLAGGYEQYF. CDR3 nucleotides: TGTGCCAGCAGCCCCCTCGCGGGAGGCTACGAGCAGTACTTC.

The chain employs TRBV12-5 and TRBJ2-3; TRBD1 matches at 10 bases. V was pared by 6 bases and J by 1 base, with 13 bases of the junction left unmatched. CDR3 length: 18 residues. The germline V gene encodes CDR1 LGHNT and CDR2 FRNRAP. CDR3 sequence (DNA): TGTGCTAGTGGGCGATGGACCCGGGACAGGGGAGGCACAGATACGCAGTATTTT. Translation gives CASGRWTRDRGGTDTQYF.

The chain is built from TRBV10-2 and TRBJ1-2; a possible D gene is TRBD1 (5 bases). The CDR3 is 14 amino acids. Germline lookup yields CDR1 WSHSY and CDR2 SAAADI. The germline V and J ends were trimmed by 6 bases and 4 bases, with 15 bases remaining between them. In nucleotides, the CDR3 is TGCGCCAGCAGCGAACCCAGGGCACCCTATGGCTACACCTTC. Protein product: CASSEPRAPYGYTF.